This TCR beta chain was found in a study of human T cells and chemical hapten exposure (dated by TCRdb to about 2021). Regarding the research as a whole: For sensitization, 2% DPC in acetone was applied to a roughly 2 cm by roughly 2 cm area of upper inner arm skin. Most of the patients in the cohort were female, and the cohort covered alopecia areata with under or over 50% scalp involvement, alopecia totalis and alopecia universalis. This study followed changes in the peripheral blood TCR repertoire in vivo during primary and secondary sensitization of alopecia patients to the hapten diphenylcyclopropenone (DPC). Libraries were combined into a pool for sequencing, and differences in TCR yield between samples came mainly from small differences in library volumes within the pool. Weekly therapeutic DPC doses were additionally applied to the scalp of patients throughout the roughly 22-week study period. Blood samples were taken from patients before sensitization (week 0) and at 2, 6 and about 24 weeks after DPC sensitization. For TCR sequencing, blood came from over 25 alopecia patients at anywhere from one to four time points (pre-sensitization, 2, 6 and 24 weeks). Patch tests used Finn chambers with 0.01% DPC on the upper back, scored after 6 days by International Contact Dermatitis Research Group standards.

Broad study findings and their caveats: DPC sensitization did not change the number of TCRs with a frequency above 1 in 1000, and there was no evidence of changes in global repertoire structure. Patch test score was positively correlated with the number of PT1 expanded TCRs, with significance at thresholds 8, 16 and 32 but not at 4. Expanded TCRs formed significantly more large CDR3 similarity clusters than pre-sensitization or healthy control sets, consistent with antigen-driven responses. Repeated subsampling changed both the strength of the expansion versus patch-test correlation and the threshold at which the correlation became significant. Alopecia, a presumed autoimmune disease, was present in all patients, so the immune response of the patients might differ from that of healthy individuals.

Reading the label with the study, this specimen's time point is: patch test 1, 2 weeks after DPC sensitization. The meaning of the sample's treatment or condition label: therapeutic diphenylcyclopropenone sensitization with weekly scalp DPC. Blood at each patch-test visit was drawn before the patch test was applied. To be eligible, patients had to be aged 18 to 70, diagnosed with alopecia and judged suitable for DPC therapy, while pregnant patients were excluded. Total RNA was isolated from unfractionated whole blood collected in Tempus Blood RNA tubes. The CDR3 runs 13 amino acids, cysteine and phenylalanine included. Kept here is only the CDR3 DNA, which spans 39 bases and is read in frame from base 1. The germline V gene encodes CDR1 SQVTM and CDR2 ANQGSEA. V is clipped by 4 bases and J by 3 bases, and the sequence between their germline boundaries is 10 bases long. The library was made by RACE. Instrument used: NextSeq 500. During library preparation, unique molecular identifiers were attached to individual cDNA molecules so that TCRs could be counted quantitatively and reproducibly. For every blood RNA sample, sequencing covered both the TCR alpha and TCR beta chains. In the authors' own workflow: Samples had a median of roughly 99,000 TCRs, with a range from 23,224 to 690,600. The Decombinator software suite was used to annotate the V, J and CDR3 of the TCR reads. For PS versus PT1 abundance plots, all samples were subsampled to the same number of TCRs (28,000). TCRs were defined as expanded if absent before sensitization and observed at least eight times at the 2-week time point. The public sequencing data were trimmed at Q25 with fastp and processed into clonotypes with MiXCR by TCRdb, which kept only in-frame beta chains. CDR3 protein sequences are deduplicated, and each keeps its most common genes and DNA. TCRdb's processing, not the authors' own work, is the source of the V and J calls. The sample includes under 450,000 distinct CDR3 sequences, with about 4.8% observed a single time. The ten largest make up roughly 2.4% of the sample.

In this sample, this clonotype turned up many times. Its antigen remains unidentified. Per-base qualities were not stored, and no clone one base away is much larger. This receptor was identified in a woman between 45 and 60 years old with alopecia areata. Some clones in this sample may be carry-over from other donors' samples. The source material was whole blood, sampled in connection with sensitization to the hapten diphenylcyclopropenone (DPC). This sequence uses TRBV29-1 and TRBJ2-1; the D gene is unclear. The bases are TGCAGCGTTGTAGGTGGGGACTACAATGAGCAGTTCTTC. Its amino acids are CSVVGGDYNEQFF.